The 19 T cell receptor beta chains reported below all come from one sample, sequenced in a study of blood T cell repertoires in COVID-19. Assay used: immunoSEQ multiplex PCR; TCRdb lists only in-frame clones, some missing. The table includes over 400,000 clones, 70% to 90% detected once. Sequencing was performed on peripheral blood. The receptors originated from a human donor in a cohort sampled during active COVID-19.

The V call is TRBV7-3, the J call TRBJ2-2; 8 bases match TRBD1. Germline V gives CDR1 SGHTA, CDR2 FQGTGA. Unmatched junction bases numbered 2, after V lost 0 bases and J lost 5 bases. CDR3 length: 15 amino acids. The CDR3 sequence is CASSLTGQETGELFF. The CDR3, as DNA: TGTGCCAGCAGCTTAACGGGACAGGAGACCGGGGAGCTGTTTTTT.

The count of this clone is one. This chain connects TRBV18 to TRBJ2-1; 10 bases are shared with TRBD1. The CDR3 is 16 amino acids. CDR1 KGHSH and CDR2 LQKENI come from the germline V gene. Losses at the gene ends were 4 bases for V and 2 bases for J; bases not matched to a gene: 5. The CDR3 sequence: CASSRSTGGAYNEQFF. The CDR3 nucleotides are TGTGCCAGCTCACGATCGACAGGGGGCGCCTACAATGAGCAGTTCTTC.

This rearrangement joins TRBV4-1 to TRBJ2-7, with 7 bases fitting TRBD2. The germline V gene encodes CDR1 MGHRA and CDR2 YSYEKL. CDR3 length: 15 residues. The V segment lost 0 bases and the J segment 3 bases; nucleotides outside the gene matches: 5. This CDR3 reads CASSQDAGARYEQYF. The CDR3 DNA reads as TGCGCCAGCAGCCAAGATGCGGGAGCCCGCTACGAGCAGTACTTC.

The chain has TRBV5-1 and TRBJ2-2; no definite D call. From germline, CDR1 is SGHRS and CDR2 YFSETQ. Trimming took 4 bases from V and 5 from J, leaving 15 bases between them. The CDR3 loop spans 15 amino acids. The CDR3 here is CASSRGSVGTGELFF. For the CDR3, the DNA is TGCGCCAGCAGCCGAGGCTCTGTTGGGACCGGGGAGCTGTTTTTT. The variable domain in full, with the rest retrieved from reference TRBV5-1 and TRBJ2-2, is KAGVTQTPRYLIKTRGQQVTLSCSPISGHRSVSWYQQTPGQGLQFLFEYFSETQRNKGNFPGRFSGRQFSNSRSEMNVSTLELGDSALYLCASSRGSVGTGELFFGEGSRLTVL.

Written as DNA, the CDR3 is TGTGCCAGCAGATCCAGGGACAGGAAGGCTCAGCCCCAGCATTTT. This translates into CASRSRDRKAQPQHF. The V gene is TRBV28, the J gene TRBJ1-5; the match to TRBD1 covers 8 bases. The CDR3 has 15 amino acids. The trim removed 6 bases at V and 6 bases at J, leaving 10 bases unmatched. Per the germline V gene, CDR1 is MDHEN and CDR2 is SYDVKM. Supplemented by reference TRBV28 and TRBJ1-5, the full variable domain reads DVKVTQSSRYLVKRTGEKVFLECVQDMDHENMFWYRQDPGLGLRLIYFSYDVKMKEKGDIPEGYSVSREKKERFSLILESASTNQTSMYLCASRSRDRKAQPQHFGDGTRLSIL.

The chain joins TRBV6-1 to TRBJ2-1, with TRBD1 matching over 7 bases. The germline V gene encodes CDR1 MNHNS and CDR2 SASEGT. The trim removed 3 bases at V and 7 bases at J, leaving 3 bases unmatched. The CDR3 loop spans 13 amino acids. CDR3 loop: CASSEGTANEQFF. Written as DNA, the CDR3 is TGTGCCAGCAGTGAGGGGACAGCGAATGAGCAGTTCTTC.

The CDR3: CASSQGPSGRANEQFF. The DNA for the CDR3 is TGTGCCAGCAGCCAAGGCCCTAGCGGGAGGGCGAATGAGCAGTTCTTC. The chain links TRBV4-2 to TRBJ2-1; TRBD2 agrees at 12 bases. The V segment lost 1 base and the J segment 7 bases; nucleotides outside the gene matches: 5. Per germline, CDR1 LGHNA and CDR2 YNFKEQ. This CDR3 region has 16 residues.

This chain joins TRBV5-6 and TRBJ2-5; 12 bases fit TRBD1. J lost 3 bases, V lost 3 bases, and 9 bases had no gene match. The CDR3 runs to 17 residues. Germline V gives CDR1 SGHDT, CDR2 YYEEEE. The CDR3 DNA reads TGTGCCAGCAGCTGGAGGCCCGGGACAGGGGGCGAAGAGACCCAGTACTTC. Its protein product is CASSWRPGTGGEETQYF. The variable domain in full, with the rest retrieved from reference TRBV5-6 and TRBJ2-5, is DAGVTQSPTHLIKTRGQQVTLRCSPKSGHDTVSWYQQALGQGPQFIFQYYEEEERQRGNFPDRFSGHQFPNYSSELNVNALLLGDSALYLCASSWRPGTGGEETQYFGPGTRLLVL.

The J gene is TRBJ1-4, the V gene TRBV25-1, with a tentative D call TRBD1 (5 bases). Germline V gene sequence: CDR1 MGHDK, CDR2 SYGVNS. The CDR3 runs 15 residues. Trimming stripped 4 bases from V and 8 bases from J, with 17 bases between. The CDR3 DNA is TGTGCCAGCAGTGCCTACGATTCGGAGGGGGAAAAACTGTTTTTT. Translating it yields CASSAYDSEGEKLFF.

In its sample, this clone was seen once. The chain uses TRBV10-1 and TRBJ1-4; TRBD1 is a possible D gene (5 bases). The germline V gene has CDR1 WNHNN and CDR2 SYGVQD (reference sequence). This CDR3 is built from 13 residues. Trimming removed 7 bases at V and 5 bases at J, with 11 bases between. CDR3 coding DNA: TGCGCCAGCATAGACAGTTTAAATGAAAAACTGTTTTTT. Translating it yields CASIDSLNEKLFF.

The rearrangement uses TRBV6-5 and TRBJ1-5; perhaps TRBD1 as D (6 bases). Germline loops: CDR1 MNHEY, CDR2 SVGAGI. The CDR3 contains 14 residues. The ends were cut back, 6 bases at V and 5 bases at J, with 14 bases in the middle. The CDR3 DNA follows: TGTGCCAGCAGCCCCAGGGGAACCCATCAGCCCCAGCATTTT. Translating gives CASSPRGTHQPQHF.

The chain uses TRBV3-1 (or the pseudogene TRBV3-2) and TRBJ1-1; 7 bases are shared with TRBD1. The junction had 5 bases not matched to a gene; V was cut back by 4 bases and J by 3 bases. Germline CDR1 is LGHDT and CDR2 is YNNKEL (reference sequence). This CDR3 has 14 amino acids. In nucleotides, the CDR3 is TGTGCCAGCAGCCCCCTACAGGGGTACACTGAAGCTTTCTTT. Protein: CASSPLQGYTEAFF.

The chain combines TRBV12-3 or TRBV12-4 with TRBJ1-5, with D unresolved. The CDR3 is 13 amino acids. V was shortened by 7 bases and J by 11 bases, with 18 bases between the two germline ends. The CDR3 sequence: CASTLEGVRAQHF. The DNA of the CDR3 is TGTGCCAGCACTCTGGAGGGAGTAAGGGCCCAGCATTTT.

The chain joins TRBV10-3 to TRBJ2-5, with 7 bases that match TRBD1. The CDR3 consists of 15 residues. V lost 0 bases, J lost 2 bases, and 3 bases stayed unmatched. Germline V gene data show CDR1 as ENHRY and CDR2 as SYGVKD. In DNA form, the CDR3 reads TGTGCCATCAGTGAGTCGGGACAGCCGCAAGAGACCCAGTACTTC. Its protein is CAISESGQPQETQYF.

J is TRBJ1-1 and V is TRBV6-6; 7 nucleotides agree with TRBD1. CDR1 and CDR2 (germline): MNHNY, SVGAGI (reference sequence). Unmatched junction bases numbered 6, after V lost 6 bases and J lost 2 bases. The CDR3 loop spans 14 amino acids. CDR3 protein: CASSKGTVNTEAFF. In DNA form, the CDR3 reads TGTGCCAGCAGCAAGGGGACAGTCAACACTGAAGCTTTCTTT.

This sequence joins TRBV6-2 or TRBV6-3 and TRBJ2-3; D is uncertain. The length of the CDR3 is 11 residues. Trimming took 6 bases from V and 6 from J, leaving 7 bases between them. CDR1 and CDR2 from the germline V gene are MNHEY and SVGEGT. CDR3 nucleotides: TGTGCCAGCAGCAATAGTGATACGCAGTATTTT. Translated, it gives CASSNSDTQYF.

Regarding this clone: Sequence at one end of the junction differs from germline and may be a read error. The chain employs TRBV9 and TRBJ1-5, with a weak D call TRBD1 (6 bases). CDR3 size: 14 residues. The V gene's germline CDR1 is SGDLS and CDR2 YYNGEE. The chain's CDR3 is CASSAGQSFPPQHF. DNA of the CDR3: TGTGCCAGCAGCGCTGGACAGTCCTTCCCCCCCCAACATTTT.

In DNA, the CDR3 is TGTGCCAGCAATCCACAGGGGGCTGGCACAGATACGCAGTATTTT. Amino acids: CASNPQGAGTDTQYF. This chain links TRBV6-5 with TRBJ2-3, with TRBD1 matching 9 bases. The V segment lost 7 bases and the J segment 1 base; nucleotides outside the gene matches: 6. From germline, CDR1 is MNHEY and CDR2 SVGAGI. This CDR3 contains 15 residues.

This rearrangement joins TRBV11-2 to TRBJ2-7; TRBD2 matches 7 bases. Looked up from germline, CDR1 is SGHAT and CDR2 is FQNNGV. J gave up 4 bases and V 4 bases, and 10 bases lay outside the gene matches. The CDR3 consists of 15 residues. The CDR3 DNA reads TGTGCCAGCAGCTCCCTTCGTGGCGGGAGTTACGAGCAGTACTTC. This gives the protein CASSSLRGGSYEQYF.